This TCR beta chain was identified during a study of blood T cell repertoires in COVID-19. Looking at the study overall: Acute-phase and convalescent COVID-19 samples originated in the United States, Italy and Spain. In each case, the material was cDNA or gDNA derived from T cells, B-cell-depleted T cells, or PBMCs.

Using immunoSEQ multiplex PCR, the repertoire was profiled, and TCRdb retains in-frame clones only, with some absent. The sample consists of around 110,000 clones, around 83% of them appearing once. The CDR3 runs 15 residues. Germline lookup yields CDR1 KGHDR and CDR2 SFDVKD. Trimming removed 5 bases from V and 6 bases from J, with 17 bases in between. Sequenced sample: peripheral blood. This sequence was found in a man aged 35-49 years with acute or convalescent COVID-19. The V and J genes are TRBV24-1 and TRBJ2-3; D unclear. This CDR3 reads CATSAEPHYADTQYF. The CDR3 nucleotides are TGTGCCACCAGTGCCGAACCGCACTACGCGGATACGCAGTATTTT.